Below, one T cell receptor (beta chain) is given with its context. Germline V gives CDR1 LGHNA, CDR2 YSLEER. Unmatched junction bases numbered 8, after V lost 4 bases and J lost 5 bases. The CDR3 covers 18 residues. These data are taken from a study of blood T cell repertoires in COVID-19. Study-level information: The study drew acute and convalescent COVID-19 samples from the United States, Italy and Spain. PBMCs, B-cell-depleted T cells, or T cells were the source of the cDNA or gDNA that made up the material.

In the original processing: Cell counts per sample came from amplifying reference gene primers. Sequenced by immunoSEQ multiplex PCR; TCRdb stores in-frame clones only, minus some. V, J and clone size are taken as reported in that table, and D and trimming were inferred from the DNA itself. This table holds about 70,000 clones, around 86% found once. The TCR originated in a woman in her late teens or twenties with acute or convalescent COVID-19. The genes are TRBV4-3 and TRBJ2-1; 16 nucleotides line up with TRBD2. Sequencing was performed on peripheral blood. The CDR3 DNA is TGCGCCAGCAGCCCGGGACTAGCGGGAGGGCCTTACCACAATGAGCAGTTCTTC. Encoded protein: CASSPGLAGGPYHNEQFF.